One sample yielded the 25 T cell receptor beta chains listed below, sequenced in a study of post-analysis software for immune sequencing data. Study-level findings and limits: TRBV5-6, TRBV5-1 and TRBV20-1 belonged to a set of about 5 TRBV segments that were more frequent in patients than controls.

No antigen has been assigned to these receptors. The library was made from cDNA and included unique molecular identifiers. TCRdb independently ran MiXCR on the PCR reads; one entry per CDR3 protein. In the table there are fewer than 700,000 distinct CDR3 sequences, around 47% of which are singletons. The source material was blood. The receptors originated from a girl aged 10 to 17 with multiple sclerosis.

The rearrangement uses TRBV29-1 and TRBJ1-2; possible D gene TRBD1, 5 bases. The germline gives CDR1 SQVTM, CDR2 ANQGSEA. V was cut by 3 bases and J by 6 bases, with 14 bases left in between. The CDR3 length is 13 residues. CDR3 bases: TGCAGCGTTGAGCGAGGGATGGGGGATGGCTACACCTTC. This translates into CSVERGMGDGYTF.

This clonotype was seen only once. V usage is TRBV6-5 and J usage is TRBJ1-1, with D perhaps TRBD1 (5 bases). This CDR3 has 15 amino acids. The germline V gene has CDR1 MNHEY and CDR2 SVGAGI. Trimming removed 7 bases at V and 1 base at J, with 16 bases between. In DNA, the CDR3 is TGTGCCAGCAAGCCCGACAGAATCACGAACACTGAAGCTTTCTTT. It encodes CASKPDRITNTEAFF.

This clonotype was counted only a few times. The J gene is TRBJ2-3, the V gene TRBV10-3; a weak D match, TRBD2 (5 bases). CDR1 and CDR2 (germline): ENHRY, SYGVKD. The V gene lost 11 bases and the J gene lost 2 bases, with 17 bases spanning the gap. This CDR3 is built from 14 residues. CDR3: CAAQGRGLTDTQYF. In nucleotides, the CDR3 is TGTGCCGCCCAAGGGCGAGGACTCACAGATACGCAGTATTTT.

The gene calls are TRBV10-3 and TRBJ2-7; TRBD1 matches at 7 bases. CDR3 length equals 13 residues. V shed 9 bases, J shed 9 bases, and the junction held 14 bases outside the gene matches. Germline CDR1 is ENHRY and CDR2 is SYGVKD. The DNA for the CDR3 is TGTGCCATAGCCTCGGACAGGATGTTAGGGCAGTACTTC. Translating gives CAIASDRMLGQYF.

The V and J genes are TRBV7-9 and TRBJ1-1; 9 nucleotides align to TRBD1. J lost 3 bases, V lost 5 bases, and 16 bases had no gene match. CDR3 length: 18 amino acids. CDR1 is SEHNR and CDR2 is FQNEAQ in the germline V gene (reference sequence). The DNA of the CDR3 is TGTGCCAGCAGCCCAAGGACAGGGGCGGGGAAAGGGGACACTGAAGCTTTCTTT. Translation gives CASSPRTGAGKGDTEAFF. The full variable domain, with the rest looked up from reference TRBV7-9 and TRBJ1-1, is DTGVSQNPRHKITKRGQNVTFRCDPISEHNRLYWYRQTLGQGPEFLTYFQNEAQLEKSRLLSDRFSAERPKGSFSTLEIQRTEQGDSAMYLCASSPRTGAGKGDTEAFFGQGTRLTVV.

This clonotype is a singleton in its sample. The chain employs TRBV4-2 and TRBJ2-3, with 8 bases identical to TRBD2. The CDR3 is made up of 17 amino acids. The germline gives CDR1 LGHNA, CDR2 YNFKEQ. Unmatched junction bases numbered 11, after V lost 1 base and J lost 5 bases. CDR3 nucleotides: TGTGCCAGCAGCCAAGCCCAACGAGCGGGAGTGATAGATACGCAGTATTTT. Protein: CASSQAQRAGVIDTQYF.

V usage is TRBV10-1 and J usage is TRBJ2-1, with TRBD2 as a possible D gene (6 bases). Trimming took 2 bases from V and 7 from J, leaving 9 bases between them. The CDR3 is 13 amino acids. Germline V CDR1 and CDR2: WNHNN, SYGVQD (reference sequence). CDR3 loop: CASSEPTRNEQFF. In DNA, the CDR3 is TGCGCCAGCAGTGAGCCGACTAGGAATGAGCAGTTCTTC.

The chain uses TRBV20-1 and TRBJ2-3, with D possibly being TRBD1 or TRBD2 (6 bases each). Trimming pared 3 bases from V and 1 base from J, leaving 14 bases between. This CDR3 is 15 amino acids long. From germline, CDR1 is DFQATT and CDR2 SNEGSKA (reference sequence). CDR3 region: CSASGGGLGTDTQYF. The CDR3 coding sequence is TGCAGTGCTAGCGGGGGCGGCCTTGGCACAGATACGCAGTATTTT.

A few counts support this clonotype. The rearrangement joins TRBV10-3 to TRBJ2-7; a weak D match, TRBD1 (5 bases). V was pared by 3 bases and J by 4 bases, with 10 bases between. This CDR3 contains 13 residues. Germline V gene sequence: CDR1 ENHRY, CDR2 SYGVKD. The CDR3: CAISDREGYEQYF. CDR3 DNA sequence: TGTGCCATCAGTGACAGGGAAGGGTACGAGCAGTACTTC.

The chain recombines TRBV27 with TRBJ2-4, with D maybe TRBD1 (6 bases). The DNA matches TRBJ2-7 better at its end, which makes the J call doubtful. The CDR3 consists of 14 residues. Germline assignment: CDR1 MNHEY and CDR2 SMNVEV (reference sequence). For the CDR3, the DNA is TGTGCCAGCAGTTTACAGGGGCGATATTACGAGCAGTACTTC. It specifies CASSLQGRYYEQYF.

Here the CDR3 reads CASSLRRLNEQFF. The CDR3 region has the DNA TGTGCCAGCAGCCTAAGAAGGTTGAATGAGCAGTTCTTC. The gene calls are TRBV6-2 or TRBV6-3 and TRBJ2-1; unclear D gene. Germline values: CDR1 MNHEY, CDR2 SVGEGT. The CDR3 covers 13 residues. Trimming pared 6 bases from V and 7 bases from J, leaving 13 bases between.

This clonotype showed up just a few times. The rearrangement uses TRBV29-1 and TRBJ2-3, with TRBD1 identical over 10 bases. With 5 bases clipped from V and 1 base from J, the junction kept 3 bases outside the gene matches. Germline loops: CDR1 SQVTM, CDR2 ANQGSEA. The CDR3 totals 14 residues. As DNA, the CDR3 is TGCAGCGTTTCCGACAGGGGGCGCACAGATACGCAGTATTTT. Translated: CSVSDRGRTDTQYF.

This rearrangement joins TRBV7-6 to TRBJ2-7, with D perhaps TRBD2 (6 bases). CDR3 length equals 14 residues. Deletions cut 5 bases from V and 6 bases from J, with 17 bases between. CDR1 and CDR2 from the germline V gene are SGHVS and FNYEAQ. In nucleotides, the CDR3 is TGTGCCAGCAGCCCAGGCGGGGAGGTACCCGAGCAGTACTTC. Amino acid sequence: CASSPGGEVPEQYF.

Remarks on this clonotype: A read error may be the cause here, since a much bigger clone is one base away. The chain joins TRBV7-2 to TRBJ2-3; 11 bases align to TRBD2. CDR1 is SGHTA, CDR2 FQGNSA, per germline. This CDR3 comprises 19 residues. The CDR3 region is CASSSPGLAAHSATDPQYF. CDR3 in DNA: TGTGCCAGCAGCTCGCCGGGACTAGCGGCCCACTCCGCCACAGATCCGCAGTATTTT. Using reference TRBV7-2 and TRBJ2-3 for the parts outside the CDR3, the full variable domain is GAGVSQSPSNKVTEKGKDVELRCDPISGHTALYWYRQSLGQGLEFLIYFQGNSAPDKSGLPSDRFSAERTGGSVSTLTIQRTQQEDSAVYLCASSSPGLAAHSATDPQYFGPGTRLTVL.

This chain uses TRBV5-1 with TRBJ2-1; 12 bases align to TRBD2. The CDR3 is 16 amino acids. V was clipped by 4 bases and J by 7 bases; unmatched bases: 9. The germline CDR1 and CDR2 sequences are SGHRS and YFSETQ. The DNA for the CDR3 is TGCGCCAGCAGCAACCCAACTAGCGGGAGGTTTAATGAGCAGTTCTTC. This translates into CASSNPTSGRFNEQFF.

Ten or more counts support this clonotype. This chain joins TRBV12-3 or TRBV12-4 and TRBJ2-7, with D unclear. The V gene lost 5 bases and the J gene lost 1 base, with 12 bases spanning the gap. The CDR3 extends over 14 amino acids. This chain's CDR3 is CASSHVRLSYEQYF. DNA of the CDR3: TGTGCCAGCAGTCACGTCAGGCTTTCCTACGAGCAGTACTTC.

The J gene is TRBJ2-7, the V gene TRBV10-3; 9 nucleotides line up with TRBD1. The junction had 12 bases not matched to a gene; V was cut back by 5 bases and J by 7 bases. The CDR3 is 15 amino acids. Looked up from germline, CDR1 is ENHRY and CDR2 is SYGVKD. The DNA for the CDR3 is TGTGCCATCAGTCGGACAGGGGAGGGAACTCAAGAGCAGTACTTC. Amino acid sequence: CAISRTGEGTQEQYF.

The CDR3 DNA is TGCGCCAGCAGCTGGGCCCCGGGACGGACCACAGATACGCAGTATTTT. Translated: CASSWAPGRTTDTQYF. This chain uses TRBV5-1 with TRBJ2-3; perhaps D is TRBD1 or TRBD2 (5 bases each). Germline V gene lookup returns CDR1 SGHRS and CDR2 YFSETQ. The CDR3 consists of 16 residues. V lost 3 bases to trimming and J lost 2 bases, with 16 bases between them. The whole variable domain, filled in from reference TRBV5-1 and TRBJ2-3, reads KAGVTQTPRYLIKTRGQQVTLSCSPISGHRSVSWYQQTPGQGLQFLFEYFSETQRNKGNFPGRFSGRQFSNSRSEMNVSTLELGDSALYLCASSWAPGRTTDTQYFGPGTRLTVL.

This clonotype has a single count. The gene calls are TRBV20-1 and TRBJ1-1; D gene ambiguous. CDR3 size: 15 residues. V was pared by 0 bases and J by 1 base, with 12 bases between. Germline lookup yields CDR1 DFQATT and CDR2 SNEGSKA (reference sequence). Written as DNA, the CDR3 is TGCAGTGCTAGAGATTATGCCAAAGAGAACACTGAAGCTTTCTTT. Encoded protein: CSARDYAKENTEAFF.

V gene TRBV5-1 combines with J gene TRBJ2-5, with 12 bases fitting TRBD1. The J call may be incorrect, as the DNA end agrees better with TRBJ2-7. The germline V gene has CDR1 SGHRS and CDR2 YFSETQ. The CDR3 is 14 amino acids. This chain's CDR3 is CASSSGQGADEQYF. The DNA of the CDR3 is TGCGCCAGCAGCTCGGGACAGGGGGCGGACGAGCAGTACTTC.

This sequence joins TRBV20-1 and TRBJ2-7, with D possibly TRBD1 on 6 matching bases. Trimming stripped 0 bases from V and 0 bases from J, with 9 bases between. Germline lookup yields CDR1 DFQATT and CDR2 SNEGSKA (reference sequence). The CDR3 runs 14 residues. The CDR3 sequence: CSAREGRGSYEQYF. The CDR3 DNA is TGCAGTGCTAGAGAGGGCAGGGGCTCCTACGAGCAGTACTTC.

The chain couples TRBV20-1 to TRBJ1-1, with TRBD1 matching 10 bases. Germline assignment: CDR1 DFQATT and CDR2 SNEGSKA (reference sequence). The CDR3 consists of 14 residues. The V gene end was trimmed by 6 bases and the J gene end by 1 base; junction bases not matched to a gene: 5. The CDR3 sequence is CSASDRGKNTEAFF. CDR3 DNA sequence: TGCAGTGCCTCGGACAGGGGGAAGAACACTGAAGCTTTCTTT.

The chain joins TRBV29-1 to TRBJ2-1; 9 bases fit TRBD1. Germline trimming cut 3 bases from V and 9 bases from J; bases unmatched to any gene: 6. The CDR3 is 13 residues long. Germline V gene lookup returns CDR1 SQVTM and CDR2 ANQGSEA. CDR3 bases: TGCAGCGTTGAGGGATGGGACAGGGTTGAGCAGTTCTTC. It is translated as CSVEGWDRVEQFF.

This clonotype has just a few counts. The chain employs TRBV20-1 and TRBJ1-2, with 8 bases matching TRBD1. The germline gives CDR1 DFQATT, CDR2 SNEGSKA (reference sequence). The junction had 3 bases not matched to a gene; V was cut back by 0 bases and J by 6 bases. The CDR3 is made up of 13 amino acids. For the CDR3, the DNA is TGCAGTGCTAGAGACGACAGGGGCGATGGCTACACCTTC. This sequence encodes CSARDDRGDGYTF.

This rearrangement joins TRBV5-1 to TRBJ1-2; unclear D gene. Germline CDR1 and CDR2: SGHRS and YFSETQ. CDR3 size: 14 residues. The V and J ends lost 3 bases and 1 base respectively, with 10 bases between them. CDR3 sequence: CASSSGWVNYGYTF. The CDR3 region has the DNA TGCGCCAGCAGCTCAGGATGGGTTAACTATGGCTACACCTTC.